Listed here is a single TCR beta chain. Sequenced by immunoSEQ multiplex PCR; TCRdb stores in-frame clones only, minus some. The sample yields tens of thousands of clones, about 85% seen once. The sample is drawn from a study of blood T cell repertoires in COVID-19. The V end lost 2 bases, the J end lost 1 base, and 9 bases lay between the germline ends. There are 15 residues in the CDR3. CDR1 and CDR2 (germline): SEHNR, FQNEAQ (reference sequence). The V call is TRBV7-9, the J call TRBJ2-1; D may be TRBD1 (5 bases). Sequences were obtained from peripheral blood. The TCR comes from a man aged 50 to 60 with acute or convalescent COVID-19. The CDR3 sequence is CASSLYQGSYNEQFF. CDR3 bases: TGTGCCAGCAGCTTATATCAGGGATCCTACAATGAGCAGTTCTTC.